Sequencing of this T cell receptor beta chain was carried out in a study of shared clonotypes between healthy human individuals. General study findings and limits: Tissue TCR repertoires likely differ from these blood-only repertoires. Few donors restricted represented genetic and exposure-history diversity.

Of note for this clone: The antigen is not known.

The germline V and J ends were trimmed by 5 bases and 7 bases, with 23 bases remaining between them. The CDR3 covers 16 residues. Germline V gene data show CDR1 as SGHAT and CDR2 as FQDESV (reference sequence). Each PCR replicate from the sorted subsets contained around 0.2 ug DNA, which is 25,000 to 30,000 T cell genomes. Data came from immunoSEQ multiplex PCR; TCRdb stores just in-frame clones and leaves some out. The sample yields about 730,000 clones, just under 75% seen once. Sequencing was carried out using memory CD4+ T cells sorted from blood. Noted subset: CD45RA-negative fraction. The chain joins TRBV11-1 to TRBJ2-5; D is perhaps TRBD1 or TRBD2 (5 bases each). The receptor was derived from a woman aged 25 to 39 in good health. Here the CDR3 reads CASSPSPGPTDGTQYF. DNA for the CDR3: TGTGCCAGCAGCCCCTCCCCGGGACCAACCGATGGGACCCAGTACTTC.